This T cell receptor beta chain stems from a study of blood T cell repertoires in COVID-19. Clones were read by immunoSEQ multiplex PCR, and TCRdb kept only the in-frame ones, dropping some. Of under 65,000 clones in the sample, around 83% are singletons; the top ten hold approximately 5.6%. V dropped 3 bases and J dropped 5; count of bases not matched to a gene: 11. Germline V gives CDR1 SGHNT, CDR2 YYREEE (reference sequence). The CDR3 is 17 residues long. The receptor comes from a woman aged 60-70 years with acute or convalescent COVID-19. This chain joins TRBV5-4 and TRBJ2-5; 12 bases map to TRBD2. Sequencing used peripheral blood. DNA for the CDR3: TGTGCCAGCAGCTCGGCGGCTAGCGGGGGGGTTCGGGAGACCCAGTACTTC. Residues: CASSSAASGGVRETQYF.